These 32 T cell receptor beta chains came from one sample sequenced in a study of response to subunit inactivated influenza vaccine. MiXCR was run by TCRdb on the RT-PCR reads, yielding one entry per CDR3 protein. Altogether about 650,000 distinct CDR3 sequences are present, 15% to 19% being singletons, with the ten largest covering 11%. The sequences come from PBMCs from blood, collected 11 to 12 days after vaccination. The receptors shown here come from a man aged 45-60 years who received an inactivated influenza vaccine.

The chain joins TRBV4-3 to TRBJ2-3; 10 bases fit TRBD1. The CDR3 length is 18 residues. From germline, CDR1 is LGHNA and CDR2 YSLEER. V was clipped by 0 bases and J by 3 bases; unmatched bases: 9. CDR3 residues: CASSQDLPTGGLTDTQYF. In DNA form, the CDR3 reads TGCGCCAGCAGCCAAGATCTACCGACAGGGGGCTTGACAGATACGCAGTATTTT.

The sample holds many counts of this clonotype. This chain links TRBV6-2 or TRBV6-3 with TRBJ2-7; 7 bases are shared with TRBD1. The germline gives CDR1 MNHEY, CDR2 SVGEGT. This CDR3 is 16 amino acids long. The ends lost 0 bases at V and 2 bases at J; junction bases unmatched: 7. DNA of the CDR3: TGTGCCAGCAGTTACTCGAAGGCGCAGGGGGCCTACGAGCAGTACTTC. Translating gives CASSYSKAQGAYEQYF.

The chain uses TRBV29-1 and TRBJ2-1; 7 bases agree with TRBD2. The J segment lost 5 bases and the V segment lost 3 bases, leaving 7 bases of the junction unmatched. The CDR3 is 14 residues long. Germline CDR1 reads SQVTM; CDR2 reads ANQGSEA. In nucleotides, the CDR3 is TGCAGCGTTGAGGAGAGGCTAGCGGACAATGAGCAGTTCTTC. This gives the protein CSVEERLADNEQFF.

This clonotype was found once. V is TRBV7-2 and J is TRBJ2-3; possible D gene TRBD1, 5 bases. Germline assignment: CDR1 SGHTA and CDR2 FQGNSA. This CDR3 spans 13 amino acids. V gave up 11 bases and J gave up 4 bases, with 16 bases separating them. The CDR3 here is CASGQGMADTQYF. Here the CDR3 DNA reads TGTGCCTCCGGGCAGGGTATGGCAGATACGCAGTATTTT.

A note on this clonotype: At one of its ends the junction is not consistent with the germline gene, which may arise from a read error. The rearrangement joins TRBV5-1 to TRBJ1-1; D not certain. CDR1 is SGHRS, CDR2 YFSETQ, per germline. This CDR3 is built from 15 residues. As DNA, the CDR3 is TGCGCCAGCAGCGTAGTCGCCGGGTTGAACACTGAAGCTTCCTTT. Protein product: CASSVVAGLNTEASF.

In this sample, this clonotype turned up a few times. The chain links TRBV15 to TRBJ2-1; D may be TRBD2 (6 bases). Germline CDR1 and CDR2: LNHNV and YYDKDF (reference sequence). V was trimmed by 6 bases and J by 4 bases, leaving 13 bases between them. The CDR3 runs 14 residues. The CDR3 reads CATRESGFYNEQFF. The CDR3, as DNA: TGTGCCACCAGGGAGAGCGGGTTTTACAATGAGCAGTTCTTC.

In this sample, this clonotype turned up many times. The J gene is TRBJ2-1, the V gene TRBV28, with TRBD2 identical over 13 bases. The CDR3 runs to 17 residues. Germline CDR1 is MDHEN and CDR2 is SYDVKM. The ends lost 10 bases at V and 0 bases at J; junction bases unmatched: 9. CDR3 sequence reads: CAIKGLAGLSSYNEQFF. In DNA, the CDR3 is TGTGCCATCAAGGGACTAGCGGGGCTTAGCTCCTACAATGAGCAGTTCTTC. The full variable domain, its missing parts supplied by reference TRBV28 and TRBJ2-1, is DVKVTQSSRYLVKRTGEKVFLECVQDMDHENMFWYRQDPGLGLRLIYFSYDVKMKEKGDIPEGYSVSREKKERFSLILESASTNQTSMYLCAIKGLAGLSSYNEQFFGPGTRLTVL.

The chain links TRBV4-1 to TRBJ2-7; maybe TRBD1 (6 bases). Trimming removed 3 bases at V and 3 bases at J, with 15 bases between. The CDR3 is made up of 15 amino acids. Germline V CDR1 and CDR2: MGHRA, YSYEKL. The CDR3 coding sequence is TGCGCCAGCAGCCACGGCGAGGGGGTTCTCTACGAGCAGTACTTC. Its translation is CASSHGEGVLYEQYF.

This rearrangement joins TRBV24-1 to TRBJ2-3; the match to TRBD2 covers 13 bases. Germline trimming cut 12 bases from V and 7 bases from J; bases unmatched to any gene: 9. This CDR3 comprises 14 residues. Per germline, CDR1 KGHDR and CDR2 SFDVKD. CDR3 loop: CASQGTSGMNTQYF. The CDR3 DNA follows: TGTGCCTCCCAGGGGACTAGCGGGATGAATACGCAGTATTTT.

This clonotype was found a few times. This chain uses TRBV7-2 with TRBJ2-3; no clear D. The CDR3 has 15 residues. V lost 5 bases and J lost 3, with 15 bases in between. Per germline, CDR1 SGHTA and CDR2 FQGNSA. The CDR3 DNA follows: TGTGCCAGCAGCACATATTGGACCTTAACAGATACGCAGTATTTT. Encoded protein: CASSTYWTLTDTQYF. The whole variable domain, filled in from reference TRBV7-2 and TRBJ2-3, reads GAGVSQSPSNKVTEKGKDVELRCDPISGHTALYWYRQSLGQGLEFLIYFQGNSAPDKSGLPSDRFSAERTGGSVSTLTIQRTQQEDSAVYLCASSTYWTLTDTQYFGPGTRLTVL.

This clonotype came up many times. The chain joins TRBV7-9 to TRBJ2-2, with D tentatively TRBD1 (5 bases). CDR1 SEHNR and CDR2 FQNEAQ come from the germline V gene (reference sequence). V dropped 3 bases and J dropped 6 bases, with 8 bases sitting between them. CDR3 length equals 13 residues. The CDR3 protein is CASSLGRAGELFF. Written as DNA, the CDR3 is TGTGCCAGCAGCTTGGGGCGAGCCGGGGAGCTGTTTTTT. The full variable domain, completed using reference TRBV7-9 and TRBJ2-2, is DTGVSQNPRHKITKRGQNVTFRCDPISEHNRLYWYRQTLGQGPEFLTYFQNEAQLEKSRLLSDRFSAERPKGSFSTLEIQRTEQGDSAMYLCASSLGRAGELFFGEGSRLTVL.

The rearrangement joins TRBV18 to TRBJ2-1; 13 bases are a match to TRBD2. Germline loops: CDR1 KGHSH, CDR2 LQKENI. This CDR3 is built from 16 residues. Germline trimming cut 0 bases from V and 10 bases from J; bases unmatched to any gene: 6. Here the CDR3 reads CASSPPNQGLAGEQFF. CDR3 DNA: TGTGCCAGCTCACCACCGAACCAGGGACTAGCGGGAGAGCAGTTCTTC. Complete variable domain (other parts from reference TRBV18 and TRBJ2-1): NAGVMQNPRHLVRRRGQEARLRCSPMKGHSHVYWYRQLPEEGLKFMVYLQKENIIDESGMPKERFSAEFPKEGPSILRIQQVVRGDSAAYFCASSPPNQGLAGEQFFGPGTRLTVL.

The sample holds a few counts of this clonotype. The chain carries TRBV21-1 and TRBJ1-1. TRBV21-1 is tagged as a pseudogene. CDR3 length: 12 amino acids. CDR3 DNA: TGTGCCAGCCTAGACAGGAAGACTGAAGCTTTCTTT. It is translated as CASLDRKTEAFF.

CDR3 in DNA: TGCGCCAGCAGCTCCACGTCTACTCCTACTCGCGGGAGGGCTGATGGTGGTGAGCAGTTCTTC. As protein: CASSSTSTPTRGRADGGEQFF. This chain links TRBV5-1 with TRBJ2-1; the match to TRBD2 covers 9 bases. Trimming took 3 bases from V and 9 from J; bases not matched to a gene: 28. This CDR3 has 21 residues. CDR1 and CDR2 from the germline V gene are SGHRS and YFSETQ.

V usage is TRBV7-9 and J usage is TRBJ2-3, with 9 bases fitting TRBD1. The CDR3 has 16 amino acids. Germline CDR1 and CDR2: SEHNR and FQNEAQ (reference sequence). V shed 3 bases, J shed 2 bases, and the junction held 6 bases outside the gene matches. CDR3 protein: CASSFSGTGNTDTQYF. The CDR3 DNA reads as TGTGCCAGCAGCTTCTCAGGGACAGGGAACACAGATACGCAGTATTTT.

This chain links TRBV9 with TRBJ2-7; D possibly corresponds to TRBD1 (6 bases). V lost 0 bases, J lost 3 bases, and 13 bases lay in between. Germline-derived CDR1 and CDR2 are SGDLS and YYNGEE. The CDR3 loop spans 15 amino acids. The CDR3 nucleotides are TGTGCCAGCAGCGTAGTTCCGACAGGATACTACGAGCAGTACTTC. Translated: CASSVVPTGYYEQYF.

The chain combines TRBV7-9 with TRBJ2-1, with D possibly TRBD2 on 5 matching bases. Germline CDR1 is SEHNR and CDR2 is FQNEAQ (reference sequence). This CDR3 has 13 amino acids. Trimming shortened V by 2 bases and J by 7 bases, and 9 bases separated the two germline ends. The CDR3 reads CASSLFGENEQFF. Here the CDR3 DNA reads TGTGCCAGCAGCTTATTCGGGGAAAATGAGCAGTTCTTC.

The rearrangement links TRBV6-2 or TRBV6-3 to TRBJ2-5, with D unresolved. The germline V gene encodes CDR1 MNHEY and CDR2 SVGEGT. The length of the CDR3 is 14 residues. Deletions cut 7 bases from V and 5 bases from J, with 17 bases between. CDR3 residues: CASTQWTGRETQYF. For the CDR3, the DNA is TGTGCCAGCACTCAATGGACGGGTCGGGAGACCCAGTACTTC.

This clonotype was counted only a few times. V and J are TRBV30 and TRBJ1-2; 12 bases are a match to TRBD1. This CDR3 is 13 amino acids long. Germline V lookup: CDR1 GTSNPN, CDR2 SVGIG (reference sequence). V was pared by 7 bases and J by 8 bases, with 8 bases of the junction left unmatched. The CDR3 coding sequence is TGTGCCTTGCCGGGACAGGGGGCTCAAGGCTACACCTTC. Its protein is CALPGQGAQGYTF.

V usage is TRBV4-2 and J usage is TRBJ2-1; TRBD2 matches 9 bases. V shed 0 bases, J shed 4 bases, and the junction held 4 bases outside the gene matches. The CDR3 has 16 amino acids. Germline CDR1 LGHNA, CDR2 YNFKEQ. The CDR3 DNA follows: TGTGCCAGCAGCCAAGATATGCGGGGGGGTTACAATGAGCAGTTCTTC. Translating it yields CASSQDMRGGYNEQFF.

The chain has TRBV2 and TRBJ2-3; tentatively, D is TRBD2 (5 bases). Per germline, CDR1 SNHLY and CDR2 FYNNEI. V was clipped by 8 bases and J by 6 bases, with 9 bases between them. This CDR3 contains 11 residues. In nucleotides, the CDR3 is TGTGCCAGCGCCGGACTCGATACGCAGTATTTT. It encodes CASAGLDTQYF.

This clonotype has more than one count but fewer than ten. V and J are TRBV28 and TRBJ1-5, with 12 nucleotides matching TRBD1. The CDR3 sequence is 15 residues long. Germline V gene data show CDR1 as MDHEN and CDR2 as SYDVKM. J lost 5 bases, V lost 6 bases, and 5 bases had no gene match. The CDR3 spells CASSIGDRGHQPQHF. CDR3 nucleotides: TGTGCCAGCAGCATAGGGGACAGGGGGCATCAGCCCCAGCATTTT.

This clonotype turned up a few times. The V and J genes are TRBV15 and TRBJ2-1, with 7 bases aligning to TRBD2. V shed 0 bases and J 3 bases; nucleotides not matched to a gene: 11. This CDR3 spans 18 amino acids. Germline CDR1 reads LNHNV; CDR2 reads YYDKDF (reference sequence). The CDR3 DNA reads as TGTGCCACCAGCAGAGATCTCGGCGGGGGAAGGCTCTACAATGAGCAGTTCTTC. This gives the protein CATSRDLGGGRLYNEQFF.

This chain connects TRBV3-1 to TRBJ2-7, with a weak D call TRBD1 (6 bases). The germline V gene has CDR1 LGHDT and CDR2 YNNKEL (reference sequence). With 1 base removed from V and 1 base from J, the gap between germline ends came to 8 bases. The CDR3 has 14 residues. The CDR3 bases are TGTGCCAGCAGCCAAGGACAGGAGTCCTACGAGCAGTACTTC. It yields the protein CASSQGQESYEQYF.

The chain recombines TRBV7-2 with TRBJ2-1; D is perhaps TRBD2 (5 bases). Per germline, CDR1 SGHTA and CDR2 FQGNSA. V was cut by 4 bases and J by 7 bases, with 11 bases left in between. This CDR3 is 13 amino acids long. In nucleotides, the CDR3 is TGTGCCAGCAGCTCCGGGATCTGGAATGAGCAGTTCTTC. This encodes CASSSGIWNEQFF.

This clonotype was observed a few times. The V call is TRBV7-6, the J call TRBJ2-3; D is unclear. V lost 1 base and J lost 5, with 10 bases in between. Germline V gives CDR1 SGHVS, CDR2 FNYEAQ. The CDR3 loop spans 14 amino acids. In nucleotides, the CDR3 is TGTGCCAGCAGCTTAGATTCGCCCGGAGATACGCAGTATTTT. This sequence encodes CASSLDSPGDTQYF.

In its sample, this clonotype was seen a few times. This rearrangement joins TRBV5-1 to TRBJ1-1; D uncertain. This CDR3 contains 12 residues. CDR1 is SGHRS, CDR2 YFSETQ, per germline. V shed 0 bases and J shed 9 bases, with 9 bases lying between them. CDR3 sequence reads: CASSLAGDKAFF. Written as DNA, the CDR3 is TGCGCCAGCAGCTTGGCGGGCGATAAAGCTTTCTTT.

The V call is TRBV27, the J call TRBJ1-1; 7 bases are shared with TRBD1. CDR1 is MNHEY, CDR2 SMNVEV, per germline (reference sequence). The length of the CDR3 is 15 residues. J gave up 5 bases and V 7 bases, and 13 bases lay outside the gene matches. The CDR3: CASNQGGALSTEAFF. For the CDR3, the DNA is TGTGCCAGCAACCAGGGGGGGGCGCTATCGACTGAAGCTTTCTTT.

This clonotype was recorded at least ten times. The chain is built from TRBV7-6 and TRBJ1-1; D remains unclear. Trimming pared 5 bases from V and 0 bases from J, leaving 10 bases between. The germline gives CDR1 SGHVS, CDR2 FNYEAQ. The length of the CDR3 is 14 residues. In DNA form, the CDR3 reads TGTGCCAGCAGCCCAAGGCAGATGAACACTGAAGCTTTCTTT. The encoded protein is CASSPRQMNTEAFF.

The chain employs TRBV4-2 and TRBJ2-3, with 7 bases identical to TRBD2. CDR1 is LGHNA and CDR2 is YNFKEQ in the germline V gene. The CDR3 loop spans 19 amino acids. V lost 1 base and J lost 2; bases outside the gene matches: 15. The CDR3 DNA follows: TGTGCCAGCAGCCAAGTCAGGTCCCCCAGCGGGACTACCACAGATACGCAGTATTTT. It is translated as CASSQVRSPSGTTTDTQYF.

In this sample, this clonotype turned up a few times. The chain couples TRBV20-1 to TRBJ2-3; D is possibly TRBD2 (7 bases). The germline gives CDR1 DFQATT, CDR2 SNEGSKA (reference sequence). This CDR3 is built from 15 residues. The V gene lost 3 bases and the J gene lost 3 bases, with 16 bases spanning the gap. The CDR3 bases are TGCAGTGCTAGTGGGTCCGGGGGGCCGACAGATACGCAGTATTTT. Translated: CSASGSGGPTDTQYF.

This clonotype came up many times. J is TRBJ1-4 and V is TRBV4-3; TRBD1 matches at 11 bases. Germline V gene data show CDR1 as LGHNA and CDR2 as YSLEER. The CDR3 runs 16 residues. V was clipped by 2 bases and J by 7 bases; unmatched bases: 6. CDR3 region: CASSQFRTGGGEKLFF. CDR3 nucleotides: TGCGCCAGCAGCCAATTCCGGACAGGGGGCGGTGAAAAACTGTTTTTT.